This T cell receptor (beta chain) was profiled in a study of blood T cells in healthy people across ages. The study's findings and limits: Observed TCR beta diversity per million T cells went down as age went up. This fall followed a roughly linear course with age. With naive T cell percentage, TCR beta diversity showed a strong correlation. Whereas aged donors had fewer naive CD4+ cells, long-lived donors had more of them and higher diversity.

It was with a sample-barcoded 5' primer and a J-beta primer mix that a second PCR of about 6 to 12 cycles was run. Samples each returned at least 2.5 million CDR3-containing paired-end reads. TCRdb itself ran the 5' RACE reads through MiXCR, one entry per CDR3 protein. The data show about 650,000 distinct CDR3 sequences, approximately 31% seen once. From germline, CDR1 is SGHTA and CDR2 FQGNSA. The ends were cut back, 5 bases at V and 8 bases at J, with 13 bases in the middle. The length of the CDR3 is 13 residues. On this clonotype: Its matching antigen is unknown.

The receptor's source is a woman of 80 years or more in good health. V usage is TRBV7-2 and J usage is TRBJ2-1; D uncertain. Input material: blood. CDR3 region: CASSRVRVDEQFF. CDR3 nucleotide sequence: TGTGCCAGCAGCCGTGTACGAGTCGATGAGCAGTTCTTC.